The following is a T cell receptor beta chain sequence with its context. Its antigen is unidentified. This entry is derived from a study of response to subunit inactivated influenza vaccine. Study results and limitations: Each seasonal flu vaccination may recruit only limited new T cells, authors suggested.

Germline V CDR1 and CDR2: SNHLY, FYNNEI. This CDR3 contains 17 residues. V gave up 3 bases and J gave up 0 bases, with 15 bases separating them. TCRdb recomputed calls from the RT-PCR reads with MiXCR, one row per CDR3 protein. The repertoire holds under 950,000 distinct CDR3 sequences, with less than 25% as singletons. This clonotype was obtained from a man over 45 who received an inactivated influenza vaccine. Sequenced here: PBMCs from blood, sampled about 5 days after vaccination. The chain is built from TRBV2 and TRBJ2-1; tentatively, D is TRBD2 (6 bases). The DNA for the CDR3 is TGTGCCAGCAGTGACAACCCGGGACTGCGCTCCTACAATGAGCAGTTCTTC. Translating it yields CASSDNPGLRSYNEQFF.